This T cell receptor (beta chain) was captured by sequencing in a study of control samples from healthy donors and cancer patients. Libraries were prepared by immunoSEQ multiplex PCR; TCRdb keeps only in-frame clonotypes and omits some of them. The sample has about 84,000 clones, about 79% seen once. The source material was PBMCs. The receptor was derived from a man aged 55-75 years with head and neck cancer.

The DNA of the CDR3 is TGTGCCAGCTCACCCGCGACTGGAGAAGCTTTCTTT. Protein sequence: CASSPATGEAFF. This rearrangement joins TRBV18 to TRBJ1-1, with D hard to call. Germline CDR1 and CDR2: KGHSH and LQKENI. The V end was cut by 3 bases, the J end by 8 bases, with 10 bases between. The CDR3 is 12 amino acids.